This T cell receptor beta chain came from a study of blood T cell repertoires in COVID-19. Study context: COVID-19 samples, acute and convalescent, were from the United States, Italy and Spain. PBMCs, B-cell-depleted T cells, or T cells were the source of the cDNA or gDNA that made up the material.

Measured with immunoSEQ multiplex PCR; TCRdb has only the in-frame clones, and not every one. The sample carries about 200,000 clones, roughly 87% recorded once. In germline, CDR1 is SGHDT, CDR2 YYEEEE. CDR3 size: 15 residues. V was clipped by 4 bases and J by 4 bases, with 15 bases between them. The sequence was obtained from a man aged 60-69 years with active or convalescent COVID-19. Sequencing input: peripheral blood. The V and J genes are TRBV5-6 and TRBJ1-5; tentatively, D is TRBD1 (6 bases). The CDR3 sequence is CASSRRTVPNQPQHF. The CDR3 DNA reads TGTGCCAGCAGCCGCCGGACAGTGCCAAATCAGCCCCAGCATTTT.